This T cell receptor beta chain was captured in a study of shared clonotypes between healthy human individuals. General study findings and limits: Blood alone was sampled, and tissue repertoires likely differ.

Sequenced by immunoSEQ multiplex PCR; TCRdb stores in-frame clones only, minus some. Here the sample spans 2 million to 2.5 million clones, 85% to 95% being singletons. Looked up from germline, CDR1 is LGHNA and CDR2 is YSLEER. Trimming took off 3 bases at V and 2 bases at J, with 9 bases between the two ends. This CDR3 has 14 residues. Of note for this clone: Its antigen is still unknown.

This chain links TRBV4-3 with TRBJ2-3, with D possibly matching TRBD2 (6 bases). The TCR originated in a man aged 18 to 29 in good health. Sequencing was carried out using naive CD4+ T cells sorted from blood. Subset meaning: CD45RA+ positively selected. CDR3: CASSQGGPTDTQYF. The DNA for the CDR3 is TGCGCCAGCAGCCAGGGAGGCCCCACAGATACGCAGTATTTT.